This T cell receptor (beta chain) derives from a study of siplizumab effects on memory and regulatory T cells. General study results and limits: Researchers could not give a naive or memory phenotype to roughly 75-95% of proliferating CD4+ or CD8+ clones.

Trimming pared 1 base from V and 0 bases from J, leaving 13 bases between. The CDR3 runs to 17 residues. Per the germline V gene, CDR1 is MNHNS and CDR2 is SASEGT. This clone showed up just once. The antigen is not known. The table came from immunoSEQ multiplex PCR; TCRdb's copy has only in-frame clones and leaves some out. The table has about 110,000 clones, roughly 90% seen once; the top ten hold 1.3%. Sequencing input: CD4+ T cells sorted from blood. The rearrangement joins TRBV6-1 to TRBJ2-4; D not certain. The sequence derives from a human donor in good health. CDR3 sequence reads: CASSEGTQLGAKNIQYF. In DNA form, the CDR3 reads TGTGCCAGCAGTGAAGGGACCCAACTCGGAGCCAAAAACATTCAGTACTTC.